This T cell receptor (beta chain) was profiled in a study of early T cells in non-severe SARS-CoV-2 infection. For the study at large: Sequenced bulk RNA came from whole blood that was unsorted, and chains were unpaired. Study-wide results and limits: In VDJdb matching, anti-spike CD8 responses were favored while private and CD4 specificities went missing.

The CDR3 is 15 residues long. The V gene's germline CDR1 is SNHLY and CDR2 FYNNEI. Trimming pared 8 bases from V and 7 bases from J, leaving 20 bases between. This clonotype was observed at least ten times. No antigen is known for it. One entry per CDR3 protein, called by TCRdb with MiXCR from the 5' RACE reads. Counted here are approximately 48,000 distinct CDR3 sequences, roughly 8.8% occurring once; the ten biggest clones make up about 15%. Source material: whole blood. The sequence came from an adult who was a healthcare worker with PCR-confirmed SARS-CoV-2 infection or an uninfected control (not recorded which). The chain couples TRBV2 to TRBJ2-2, with a tentative D call TRBD2 (6 bases). For the CDR3, the DNA is TGTGCCAGCCGCGGAGGGCAGGGAAGCATCGGGGAGCTGTTTTTT. It is translated as CASRGGQGSIGELFF. Filled out from reference TRBV2 and TRBJ2-2, the complete variable domain reads EPEVTQTPSHQVTQMGQEVILRCVPISNHLYFYWYRQILGQKVEFLVSFYNNEISEKSEIFDDQFSVERPDGSNFTLKIRSTKLEDSAMYFCASRGGQGSIGELFFGEGSRLTVL.